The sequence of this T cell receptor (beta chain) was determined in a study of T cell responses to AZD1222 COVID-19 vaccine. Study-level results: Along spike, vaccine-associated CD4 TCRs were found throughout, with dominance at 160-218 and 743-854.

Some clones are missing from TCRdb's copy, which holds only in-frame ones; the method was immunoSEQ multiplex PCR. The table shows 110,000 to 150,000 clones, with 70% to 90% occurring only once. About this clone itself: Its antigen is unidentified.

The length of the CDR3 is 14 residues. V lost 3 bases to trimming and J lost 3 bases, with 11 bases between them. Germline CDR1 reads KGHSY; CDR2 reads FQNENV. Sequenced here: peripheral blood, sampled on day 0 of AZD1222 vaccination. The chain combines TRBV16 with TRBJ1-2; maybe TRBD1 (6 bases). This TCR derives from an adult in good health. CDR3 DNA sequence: TGTGCCAGCAGCCAGGCCCGGACAGACTATGGCTACACCTTC. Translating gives CASSQARTDYGYTF. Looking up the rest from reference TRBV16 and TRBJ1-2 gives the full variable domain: GEEVAQTPKHLVRGEGQKAKLYCAPIKGHSYVFWYQQVLKNEFKFLISFQNENVFDETGMPKERFSAKCLPNSPCSLEIQATKLEDSAVYFCASSQARTDYGYTFGSGTRLTVV.